This TCR beta chain was documented in a study of technical replicates of blood from a handful of donors. This CDR3 is 12 amino acids long. Germline V CDR1 and CDR2: MDHEN, SYDVKM. The J segment lost 7 bases and the V segment lost 5 bases, leaving 1 base of the junction unmatched. Assay used: immunoSEQ multiplex PCR; TCRdb lists only in-frame clones, some missing. The sample holds about 50,000 clones, 95% to 96% seen once. The chain combines TRBV28 with TRBJ2-1; 8 nucleotides line up with TRBD1. Sequencing was done on a sample of T cells isolated from PBMCs. The sequence came from a human donor in good health. The CDR3 DNA reads as TGTGCCAGCAGTCAGGGGGCGAATGAGCAGTTCTTC. Encoded protein: CASSQGANEQFF.